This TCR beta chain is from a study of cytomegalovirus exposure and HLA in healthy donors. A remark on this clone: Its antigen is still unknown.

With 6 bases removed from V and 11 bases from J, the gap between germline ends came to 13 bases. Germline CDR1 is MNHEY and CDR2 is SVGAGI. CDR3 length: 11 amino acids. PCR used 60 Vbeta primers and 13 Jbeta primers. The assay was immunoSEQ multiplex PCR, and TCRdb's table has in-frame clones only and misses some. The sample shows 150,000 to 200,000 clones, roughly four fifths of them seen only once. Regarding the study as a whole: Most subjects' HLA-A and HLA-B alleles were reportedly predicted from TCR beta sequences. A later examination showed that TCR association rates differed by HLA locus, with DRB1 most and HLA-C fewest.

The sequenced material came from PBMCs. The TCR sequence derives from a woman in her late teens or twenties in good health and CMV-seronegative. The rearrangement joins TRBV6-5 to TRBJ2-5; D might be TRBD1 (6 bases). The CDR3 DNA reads TGTGCCAGCAGAACAGGGATCCGGCAGTACTTC. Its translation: CASRTGIRQYF.